This T cell receptor beta chain is drawn from a study of blood T cell repertoires in COVID-19. This CDR3 has 18 residues. Data came from immunoSEQ multiplex PCR; TCRdb stores just in-frame clones and leaves some out. The sample has approximately 160,000 clones, over 80% seen once; the top ten hold about 10%. The TCR sequence derives from a woman older than 75 with active or convalescent COVID-19. This sequence joins TRBV21-1 and TRBJ2-4; the table's D call, TRBD1, has no DNA check behind it. TRBV21-1 is shown as a pseudogene. Source material: peripheral blood. The CDR3 DNA follows: TGTGCCAGCAGCAAAAGTAGTCAGGGAAAAGTGGCCAAAAACATTCAGTACTTC. Translation gives CASSKSSQGKVAKNIQYF.